This T cell receptor beta chain was sequenced during a study of response to subunit inactivated influenza vaccine. The CDR3 totals 13 residues. V lost 1 base and J 12 bases, leaving 17 bases between the germline ends. CDR1 is SGHRS and CDR2 is YFSETQ in the germline V gene. TCRdb recomputed calls from the RT-PCR reads with MiXCR, one row per CDR3 protein. This table has about 540,000 distinct CDR3 sequences, approximately 20% appearing once. These data also featured in a second study, about T cells expressing NK-cell markers. That paper notes: UMI-tagged 5'RACE template switching yielded the TCR beta cDNA. These clonotypes, the leaders elsewhere, also led the CD3+CD56-NKG2C+ fraction in a handful of donors. HCMV specificity of the expanded NKG2C+ T cell clones was not established.

This receptor was identified in a man aged 50 to 60 who received an inactivated influenza vaccine. The chain has TRBV5-1 and TRBJ2-7; weak D call: TRBD1 (5 bases). The source was CD4+ T cells sorted from PBMCs, collected 11 to 12 days after vaccination. Here the CDR3 reads CASSLPDSPPLYF. DNA of the CDR3: TGCGCCAGCAGCTTGCCCGACAGTCCGCCCCTGTACTTC.